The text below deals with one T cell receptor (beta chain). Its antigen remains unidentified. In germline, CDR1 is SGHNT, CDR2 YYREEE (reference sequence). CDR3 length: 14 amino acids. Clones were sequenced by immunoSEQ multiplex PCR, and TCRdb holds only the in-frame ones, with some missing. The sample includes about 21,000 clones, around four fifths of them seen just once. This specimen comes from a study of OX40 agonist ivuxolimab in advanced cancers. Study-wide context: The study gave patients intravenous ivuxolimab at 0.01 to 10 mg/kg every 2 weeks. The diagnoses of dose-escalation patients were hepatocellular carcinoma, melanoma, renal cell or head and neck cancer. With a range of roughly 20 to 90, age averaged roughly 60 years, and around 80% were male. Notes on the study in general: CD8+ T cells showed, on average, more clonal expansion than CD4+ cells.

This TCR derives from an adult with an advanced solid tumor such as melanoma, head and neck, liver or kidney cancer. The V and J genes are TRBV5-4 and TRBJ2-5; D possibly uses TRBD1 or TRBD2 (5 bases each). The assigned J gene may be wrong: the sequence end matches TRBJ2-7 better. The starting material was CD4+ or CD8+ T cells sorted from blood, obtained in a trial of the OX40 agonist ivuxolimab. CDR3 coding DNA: TGTGCCAGCAGCCAATACGGGACCTCCTACGAGCAGTACTTC. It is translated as CASSQYGTSYEQYF.